This TCR beta chain was identified in a study of blood T cell repertoires in COVID-19. Clones were sequenced by immunoSEQ multiplex PCR, and TCRdb holds only the in-frame ones, with some missing. The sample records about 100,000 clones, roughly 80% being singletons. CDR1 is MNHEY and CDR2 is SVGEGT in the germline V gene. Germline trimming cut 5 bases from V and 4 bases from J; bases unmatched to any gene: 5. The CDR3 runs to 15 residues. V and J are TRBV6-2 or TRBV6-3 and TRBJ2-5; 12 bases align to TRBD1. This receptor was obtained from a man in his sixties with acute or convalescent COVID-19. The specimen sequenced was peripheral blood. CDR3 sequence (DNA): TGTGCCAGCAGTGGAGGGACAGGGGGCGGAGAGACCCAGTACTTC. Translation: CASSGGTGGGETQYF.